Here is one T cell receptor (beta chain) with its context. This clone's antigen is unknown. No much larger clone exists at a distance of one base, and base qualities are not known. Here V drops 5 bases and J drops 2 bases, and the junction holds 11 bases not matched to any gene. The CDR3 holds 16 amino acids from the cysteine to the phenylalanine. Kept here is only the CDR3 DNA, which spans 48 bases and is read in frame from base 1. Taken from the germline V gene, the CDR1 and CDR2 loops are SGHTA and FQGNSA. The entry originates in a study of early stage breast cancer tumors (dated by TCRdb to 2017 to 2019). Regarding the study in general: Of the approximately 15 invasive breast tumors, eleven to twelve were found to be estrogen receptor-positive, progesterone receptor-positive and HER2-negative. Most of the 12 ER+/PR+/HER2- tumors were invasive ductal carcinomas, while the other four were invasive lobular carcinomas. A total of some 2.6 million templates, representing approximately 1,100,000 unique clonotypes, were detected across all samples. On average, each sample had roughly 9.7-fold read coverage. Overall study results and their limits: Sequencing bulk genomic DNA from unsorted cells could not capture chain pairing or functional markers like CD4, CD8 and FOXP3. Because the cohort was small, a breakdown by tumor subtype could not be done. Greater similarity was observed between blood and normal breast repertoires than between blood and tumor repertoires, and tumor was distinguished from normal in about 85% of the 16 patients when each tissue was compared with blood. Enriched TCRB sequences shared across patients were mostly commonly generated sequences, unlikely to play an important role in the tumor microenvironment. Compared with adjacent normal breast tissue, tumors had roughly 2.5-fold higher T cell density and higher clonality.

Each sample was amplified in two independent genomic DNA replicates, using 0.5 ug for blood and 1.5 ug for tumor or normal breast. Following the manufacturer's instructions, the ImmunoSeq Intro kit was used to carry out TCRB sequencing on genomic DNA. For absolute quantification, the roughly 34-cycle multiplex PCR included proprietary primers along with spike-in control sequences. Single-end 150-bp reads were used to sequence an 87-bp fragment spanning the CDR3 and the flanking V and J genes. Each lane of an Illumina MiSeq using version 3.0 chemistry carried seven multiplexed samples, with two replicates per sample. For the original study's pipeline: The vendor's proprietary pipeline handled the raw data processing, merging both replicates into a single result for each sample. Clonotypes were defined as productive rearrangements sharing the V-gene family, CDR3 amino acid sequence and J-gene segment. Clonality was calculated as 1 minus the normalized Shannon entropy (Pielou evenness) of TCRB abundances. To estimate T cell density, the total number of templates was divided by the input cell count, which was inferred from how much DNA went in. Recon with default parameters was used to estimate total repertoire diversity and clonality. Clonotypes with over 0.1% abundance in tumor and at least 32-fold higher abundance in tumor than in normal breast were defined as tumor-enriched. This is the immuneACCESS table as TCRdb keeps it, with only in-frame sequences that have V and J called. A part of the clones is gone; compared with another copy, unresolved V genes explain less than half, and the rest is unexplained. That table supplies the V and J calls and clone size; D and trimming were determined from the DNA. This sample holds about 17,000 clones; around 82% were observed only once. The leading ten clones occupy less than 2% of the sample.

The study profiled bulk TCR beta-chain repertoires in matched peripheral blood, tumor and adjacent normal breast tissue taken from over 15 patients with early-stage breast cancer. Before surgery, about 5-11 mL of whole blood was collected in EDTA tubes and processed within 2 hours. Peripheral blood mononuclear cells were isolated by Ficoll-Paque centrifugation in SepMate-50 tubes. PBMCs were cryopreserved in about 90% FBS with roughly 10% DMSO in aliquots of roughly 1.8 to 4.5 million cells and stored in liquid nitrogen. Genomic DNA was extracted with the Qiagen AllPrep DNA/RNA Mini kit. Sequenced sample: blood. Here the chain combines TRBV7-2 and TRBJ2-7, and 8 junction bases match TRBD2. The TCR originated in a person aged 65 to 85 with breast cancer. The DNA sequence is TGTGCCAGCAGCCCCCGCTGGGGCGGGGGGACCTACGAGCAGTACTTC. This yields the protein CASSPRWGGGTYEQYF.